This T cell receptor beta chain was captured in a study of blood T cells in healthy people across ages. A J-beta primer mix and a sample-barcoded 5' primer were used in a second PCR of roughly 6 to 12 cycles. The yield of each sample was at least 2.5 million CDR3-containing paired-end reads. Each CDR3 protein gets one entry after TCRdb re-called the 5' RACE reads with MiXCR. The sample has around 1,900,000 distinct CDR3 sequences; more than 35% are singletons. Study outcomes and limitations: Observed TCR beta diversity per million T cells went down as age went up. This fall followed a roughly linear course with age.

With regard to this clonotype: Its antigen is still unknown.

Germline trimming cut 5 bases from V and 2 bases from J; bases unmatched to any gene: 11. Per germline, CDR1 SGHTA and CDR2 FQGNSA. CDR3 size: 17 residues. This rearrangement joins TRBV7-2 to TRBJ1-4; 7 nucleotides agree with TRBD1. The source is a human donor in good health. Sequenced: blood. In nucleotides, the CDR3 is TGTGCCAGCAGCGCAGGGACAGATTTTTGGACTAATGAAAAACTGTTTTTT. It specifies CASSAGTDFWTNEKLFF.